This T cell receptor (beta chain) comes out of a study of blood T cell repertoires in COVID-19. Trimming at V came to 0 bases and at J to 3 bases, leaving 13 bases not matched to a gene. Germline CDR1 is SGHKS and CDR2 is YYEKEE (reference sequence). The CDR3 has 19 residues. The sample holds one count of this clone. In the original processing: Amplifying reference gene primers gave estimates of nucleated cell counts. Profiling relied on immunoSEQ multiplex PCR, and the TCRdb table lists in-frame clones only, not all of them. V and J calls and clone size follow that table, whereas D and trimming were derived from the DNA. The sample records about 210,000 clones, around 86% being singletons.

Sequenced: peripheral blood. The chain recombines TRBV5-5 with TRBJ1-4; TRBD1 agrees at 8 bases. This receptor was taken from a man between 60 and 75 years old with acute or convalescent COVID-19. CDR3 DNA: TGTGCCAGCAGCTTGGCAGACAGGGGCGCCGGGTTAGCTAATGAAAAACTGTTTTTT. This codes for CASSLADRGAGLANEKLFF.